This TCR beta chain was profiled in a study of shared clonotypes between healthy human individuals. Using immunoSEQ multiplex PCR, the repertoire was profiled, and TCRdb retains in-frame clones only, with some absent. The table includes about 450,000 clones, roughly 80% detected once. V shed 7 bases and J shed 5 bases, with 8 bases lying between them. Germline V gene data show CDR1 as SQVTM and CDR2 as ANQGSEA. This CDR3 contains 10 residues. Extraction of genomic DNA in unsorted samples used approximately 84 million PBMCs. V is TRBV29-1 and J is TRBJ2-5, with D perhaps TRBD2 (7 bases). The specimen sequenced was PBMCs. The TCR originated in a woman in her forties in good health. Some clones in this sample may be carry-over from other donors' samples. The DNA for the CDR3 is TGCAGCGGGGGGGGCGAGACCCAGTACTTC. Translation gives CSGGGETQYF.